Listed below are T cell receptor beta chains from one sample, sequenced in a study of T cells in narcolepsy. Assay used: immunoSEQ multiplex PCR; TCRdb lists only in-frame clones, some missing. The table includes some 8,000 clones, over 60% detected once. Sequencing was done on a sample of CD45RA- memory CD8+ T cells from PBMCs. Source of these receptors: a human donor with narcolepsy. CDR3s include the opening cysteine and the closing phenylalanine or tryptophan. The D gene is left open where the match is weak. A clone size is listed for some rows: how often the clone was seen (once, few, many), or a class if it is expanded.

>16|TRBD2|.|TRBV4-2|TRBJ2-3
CASSHIAGGGSDTQYF
TGTGCCAGCAGCCATATAGCGGGGGGTGGGTCAGATACGCAGTATTTT
>15|TRBD1|few|TRBV6-1|TRBJ1-3
CASSEEGASGNTIYF
TGTGCCAGCAGTGAAGAGGGGGCGAGTGGAAACACCATATATTTT
>15|TRBD2|.|TRBV13|TRBJ2-3
CASSPGTTRLITQYF
TGTGCCAGCAGCCCAGGGACTACCAGGCTTATTACGCAGTATTTT
>12|.|few|TRBV6-5|TRBJ1-1
CASSLLDGEAFF
TGTGCCAGCAGTCTGTTAGACGGTGAAGCTTTCTTT
>14|TRBD2|.|TRBV4-3|TRBJ2-1
CASSRGGAYNEQFF
TGCGCCAGCAGCCGCGGGGGGGCCTACAATGAGCAGTTCTTC
>18|TRBD2|medium-sized|TRBV9|TRBJ2-5
CASSPGTVVAGGGETQYF
TGTGCCAGCAGCCCCGGGACCGTGGTAGCGGGGGGTGGGGAGACCCAGTACTTC
>14|.|few|TRBV30|TRBJ1-6
CAWGTGSYNSPLHF
TGTGCCTGGGGGACGGGATCCTATAATTCACCCCTCCACTTT
>16|TRBD2|once|TRBV4-2|TRBJ2-1
CASSQDQAGGYNEQFF
TGTGCCAGCAGCCAAGATCAAGCGGGGGGGTACAATGAGCAGTTCTTC
>15|TRBD2|once|TRBV6-8|TRBJ2-7
CASSLTSGGTSEQYF
TGTGCCAGCAGCCTGACTAGCGGGGGGACTTCAGAGCAGTACTTC
>17|TRBD1|few|TRBV4-3|TRBJ2-2
CASSPLRGQTNTGELFF
TGCGCCAGCAGCCCGCTCCGGGGACAGACTAACACCGGGGAGCTGTTTTTT
>12|.|.|TRBV10-3|TRBJ2-2
CAISVDTGELFF
TGTGCCATCAGTGTAGACACCGGGGAGCTGTTTTTT
>18|.|.|TRBV15|TRBJ2-1
CATSRDRISWSSYNEQFF
TGTGCCACCAGCAGAGATCGTATTAGCTGGAGCTCCTACAATGAGCAGTTCTTC
>14|.|.|TRBV11-3|TRBJ2-1
CASRGYSGYNEQFF
TGTGCCAGCCGTGGTTATTCGGGATACAATGAGCAGTTCTTC
>14|.|few|TRBV11-3|TRBJ2-7
CASSSSVNLDEQYF
TGTGCCAGCAGCTCCAGTGTCAACCTCGACGAGCAGTACTTC
>14|.|.|TRBV19|TRBJ2-1
CASSPPTRYNEQFF
TGTGCCAGTAGTCCCCCGACTAGATACAATGAGCAGTTCTTC
>16|.|.|TRBV1|TRBJ2-1
CTSSPRSGTADREQFF
TGCACCAGCAGCCCTCGTTCCGGGACCGCGGATAGGGAGCAGTTCTTC
>14|.|.|TRBV5-6|TRBJ1-6
CASSFSGPYSPLHF
TGTGCCAGCAGCTTCTCCGGGCCTTATTCACCCCTCCACTTT
>15|TRBD1|.|TRBV6-6|TRBJ2-1
CASSLAGTGRNEQFF
TGTGCCAGCAGTTTGGCCGGGACAGGGAGAAATGAGCAGTTCTTC
>15|.|.|TRBV6-4|TRBJ1-1
CASRPRQGARTEAFF
TGTGCCAGCCGCCCTCGGCAAGGGGCCCGGACTGAAGCTTTCTTT
>15|TRBD1|.|TRBV5-1|TRBJ2-1
CASSGGQGLYNEQFF
TGCGCCAGCAGCGGCGGACAGGGGCTCTACAATGAGCAGTTCTTC
>13|.|.|TRBV5-5|TRBJ2-3
CASSFRGPDTQYF
TGTGCCAGCAGCTTTCGGGGGCCAGATACGCAGTATTTT
>15|TRBD1|.|TRBV9|TRBJ1-1
CASSVQGAGNTEAFF
TGTGCCAGCAGCGTACAGGGGGCGGGGAACACTGAAGCTTTCTTT
>15|TRBD2|.|TRBV6-6|TRBJ2-1
CASREPPGLGNEQFF
TGTGCCAGCAGGGAACCCCCGGGACTAGGAAATGAGCAGTTCTTC
>13|.|.|TRBV6-5|TRBJ1-1
CASRTEENTEAFF
TGTGCCAGCAGGACGGAAGAGAACACTGAAGCTTTCTTT
>16|.|.|TRBV4-3|TRBJ2-7
CASSQGTIGDSYEQYF
TGCGCCAGCAGCCAGGGGACCATAGGGGACTCCTACGAGCAGTACTTC
>14|TRBD1|.|TRBV7-3|TRBJ1-2
CASSRTGGIYGYTF
TGTGCCAGCAGCCGGACAGGGGGTATCTATGGCTACACCTTC
>15|.|.|TRBV7-2|TRBJ1-5
CASSLYRDPNQPQHF
TGTGCCAGCAGCTTGTACAGGGATCCTAATCAGCCCCAGCATTTT
>15|.|.|TRBV27|TRBJ1-6
CASSLYGGGSSPLHF
TGTGCCAGCAGTTTATATGGTGGGGGGTCTTCACCCCTCCACTTT
>14|.|.|TRBV28|TRBJ1-5
CASKGGRSNQPQHF
TGTGCCAGCAAAGGGGGAAGGAGCAATCAGCCCCAGCATTTT
>13|.|.|TRBV15|TRBJ2-3
CATSSRGEDTQYF
TGTGCCACCAGCAGTAGGGGGGAGGATACGCAGTATTTT
>16|.|.|TRBV7-9|TRBJ2-1
CASSLTFSSSYNEQFF
TGTGCCAGCAGCTTAACCTTCTCCAGCTCCTACAATGAGCAGTTCTTC
>16|.|few|TRBV19|TRBJ1-6
CASSPTGSSYNSPLHF
TGTGCCAGTAGCCCGACAGGTAGCTCCTATAATTCACCCCTCCACTTT
>16|.|medium-sized|TRBV7-9|TRBJ2-7
CASSPTQGAGVYEQYF
TGTGCCAGCAGCCCCACTCAAGGGGCAGGGGTCTACGAGCAGTACTTC
>15|.|.|TRBV7-2|TRBJ2-6
CASSETASGANVLTF
TGTGCCAGCAGCGAGACAGCCTCTGGGGCCAACGTCCTGACTTTC
>15|.|.|TRBV10-3|TRBJ1-2
CAISESWTPQGGYTF
TGTGCCATCAGTGAGTCATGGACGCCCCAAGGAGGCTACACCTTC
>15|TRBD1|.|TRBV5-4|TRBJ1-6
CASSPRDSNNSPLHF
TGTGCCAGCAGCCCGCGGGACAGCAATAATTCACCCCTCCACTTT
>16|.|.|TRBV9|TRBJ1-1
CASSVGSSNPNTEAFF
TGTGCCAGCAGCGTAGGGAGCTCCAACCCAAACACTGAAGCTTTCTTT
>12|.|.|TRBV27|TRBJ1-1
CASSFQGQEAFF
TGTGCCAGCAGTTTCCAAGGACAGGAAGCTTTCTTT
>19|TRBD2|hyperexpanded|TRBV14|TRBJ2-1
CASSQEGLAGPSSYNEQFF
TGTGCCAGCAGCCAAGAAGGACTAGCGGGACCGAGCTCCTACAATGAGCAGTTCTTC
>14|TRBD1|.|TRBV15|TRBJ1-1
CATSSRQGNTEAFF
TGTGCCACCAGCAGCAGACAGGGGAACACTGAAGCTTTCTTT
>13|TRBD1|.|TRBV11-1|TRBJ2-7
CASSLAGGNEQYF
TGTGCCAGCAGCCTGGCAGGGGGCAACGAGCAGTACTTC
>13|TRBD1|.|TRBV7-9|TRBJ1-5
CASSGTGKQPQHF
TGTGCCAGCAGCGGGACAGGGAAACAGCCCCAGCATTTT
>14|.|.|TRBV28|TRBJ1-2
CASSLGGSGYGYTF
TGTGCCAGCAGCCTCGGGGGGAGTGGCTATGGCTACACCTTC
>18|TRBD2|.|TRBV27|TRBJ2-3
CASSFRPGSGGASDTQYF
TGTGCCAGCAGTTTTCGTCCGGGTAGCGGGGGGGCCTCCGATACGCAGTATTTT
>12|.|.|TRBV29-1|TRBJ1-2
CSVRGEDVGYTF
TGCAGCGTCCGAGGGGAAGATGTTGGCTACACCTTC
>14|.|.|TRBV11-2|TRBJ2-2
CASSFQANTGELFF
TGTGCCAGCAGCTTCCAGGCGAACACCGGGGAGCTGTTTTTT
>16|TRBD1|.|TRBV6-6|TRBJ1-4
CASSKTGSRQYEKLFF
TGTGCCAGCTCCAAGACAGGGTCCCGGCAATATGAAAAACTGTTTTTT
>13|.|.|TRBV6-5|TRBJ2-1
CAVRGGYYNEQFF
TGTGCCGTCCGAGGTGGGTACTACAATGAGCAGTTCTTC
>13|TRBD2|.|TRBV19|TRBJ2-1
CASSRGLANEQFF
TGTGCCAGTAGTAGGGGACTAGCCAATGAGCAGTTCTTC
>12|.|.|TRBV10-2|TRBJ2-1
CASSEWEYEQFF
TGCGCCAGCAGTGAGTGGGAGTATGAGCAGTTCTTC
>14|.|medium-sized|TRBV6-1|TRBJ2-2
CASSDSMDTGELFF
TGTGCCAGCAGTGATTCTATGGACACCGGGGAGCTGTTTTTT
>14|TRBD1|.|TRBV2|TRBJ1-4
CASTPGTGVEKLFF
TGTGCCAGCACTCCCGGGACAGGGGTCGAAAAACTGTTTTTT
>15|.|few|TRBV6-6|TRBJ2-7
CASVGTRGQNHEQYF
TGTGCCAGCGTTGGCACCCGGGGTCAGAACCACGAGCAGTACTTC
>18|TRBD1|.|TRBV7-9|TRBJ2-6
CASSARQGLNSGANVLTF
TGTGCCAGCAGCGCGCGACAGGGTCTGAACTCTGGGGCCAACGTCCTGACTTTC
>15|TRBD1|.|TRBV9|TRBJ2-2
CASSPGTANTGELFF
TGTGCCAGCAGCCCTGGGACAGCGAACACCGGGGAGCTGTTTTTT
>13|.|.|TRBV6-5|TRBJ1-2
CASSLARGYGYTF
TGTGCCAGCAGTTTGGCCAGGGGCTATGGCTACACCTTC
>13|.|.|TRBV9|TRBJ2-3
CASGPSSTDTQYF
TGTGCCAGCGGACCTTCTAGCACAGATACGCAGTATTTT
>13|.|few|TRBV7-5|TRBJ1-6
CASSLAYNSPLHF
TGTGCCAGCAGCCTCGCCTATAATTCACCCCTCCACTTT
>16|.|once|TRBV15|TRBJ1-4
CATSSLRGATNEKLFF
TGTGCCACCAGCAGTCTCAGGGGTGCAACTAATGAAAAACTGTTTTTT